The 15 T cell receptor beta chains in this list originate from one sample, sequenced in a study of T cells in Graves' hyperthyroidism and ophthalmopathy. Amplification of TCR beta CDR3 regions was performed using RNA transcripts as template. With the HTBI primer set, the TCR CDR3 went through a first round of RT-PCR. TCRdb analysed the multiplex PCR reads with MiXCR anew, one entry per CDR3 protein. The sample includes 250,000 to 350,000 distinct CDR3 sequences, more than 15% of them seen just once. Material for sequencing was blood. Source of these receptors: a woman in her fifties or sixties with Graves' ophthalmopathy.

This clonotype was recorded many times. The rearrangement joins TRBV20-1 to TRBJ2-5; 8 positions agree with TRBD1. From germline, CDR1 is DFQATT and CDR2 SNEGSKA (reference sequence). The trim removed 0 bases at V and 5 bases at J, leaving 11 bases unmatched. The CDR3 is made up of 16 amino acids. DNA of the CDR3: TGCAGTGCTAGAGATCTCCGGACAGGGTCACAGGAGACCCAGTACTTC. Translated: CSARDLRTGSQETQYF.

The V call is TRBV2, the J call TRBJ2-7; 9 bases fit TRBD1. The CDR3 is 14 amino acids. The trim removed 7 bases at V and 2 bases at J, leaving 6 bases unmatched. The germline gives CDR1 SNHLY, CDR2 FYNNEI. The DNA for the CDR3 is TGTGCCAGCAATCTACAGGGGGCCGCCTACGAGCAGTACTTC. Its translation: CASNLQGAAYEQYF.

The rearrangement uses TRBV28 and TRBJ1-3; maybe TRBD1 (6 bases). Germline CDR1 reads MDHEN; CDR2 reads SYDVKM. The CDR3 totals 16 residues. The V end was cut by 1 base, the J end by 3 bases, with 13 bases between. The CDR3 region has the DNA TGTGCCAGCAGTTTATTGGTCAGGGGAAGTGGAAACACCATATATTTT. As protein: CASSLLVRGSGNTIYF. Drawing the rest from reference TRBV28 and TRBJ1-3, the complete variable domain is DVKVTQSSRYLVKRTGEKVFLECVQDMDHENMFWYRQDPGLGLRLIYFSYDVKMKEKGDIPEGYSVSREKKERFSLILESASTNQTSMYLCASSLLVRGSGNTIYFGEGSWLTVV.

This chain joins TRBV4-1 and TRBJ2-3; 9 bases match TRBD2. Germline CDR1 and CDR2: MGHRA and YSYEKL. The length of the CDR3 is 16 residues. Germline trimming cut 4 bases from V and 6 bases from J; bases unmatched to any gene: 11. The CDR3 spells CASSLWGSGRTDTQYF. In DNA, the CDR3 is TGCGCCAGCAGCCTATGGGGTAGCGGGAGAACGGATACGCAGTATTTT.

CDR3 in amino acids: CASSPPPGSSYNEQFF. As DNA, the CDR3 is TGTGCCAGCAGCCCTCCCCCAGGGAGCTCCTACAATGAGCAGTTCTTC. This chain joins TRBV7-6 and TRBJ2-1, with D tentatively TRBD1 or TRBD2 (5 bases each). Trimming removed 5 bases at V and 0 bases at J, with 14 bases between. CDR3 length equals 16 residues. Germline V gene sequence: CDR1 SGHVS, CDR2 FNYEAQ.

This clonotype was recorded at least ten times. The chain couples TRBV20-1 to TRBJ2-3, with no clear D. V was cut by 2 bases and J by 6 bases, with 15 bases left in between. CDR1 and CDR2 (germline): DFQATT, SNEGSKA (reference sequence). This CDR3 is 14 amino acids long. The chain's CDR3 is CSARRTTHGDTQYF. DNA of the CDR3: TGCAGTGCTAGAAGGACGACGCACGGCGATACGCAGTATTTT.

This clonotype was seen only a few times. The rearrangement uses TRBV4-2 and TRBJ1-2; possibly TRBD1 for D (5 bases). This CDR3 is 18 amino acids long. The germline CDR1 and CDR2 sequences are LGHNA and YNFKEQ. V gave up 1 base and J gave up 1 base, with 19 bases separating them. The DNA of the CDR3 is TGTGCCAGCAGCCAAGTGAGACAGTCGACAAACATTAACTATGGCTACACCTTC. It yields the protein CASSQVRQSTNINYGYTF.

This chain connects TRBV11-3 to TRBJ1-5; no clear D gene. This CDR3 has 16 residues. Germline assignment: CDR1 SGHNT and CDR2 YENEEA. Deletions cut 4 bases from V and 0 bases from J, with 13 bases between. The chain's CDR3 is CASSSTVGYSNQPQHF. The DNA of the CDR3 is TGTGCCAGCAGCTCGACGGTCGGTTATAGCAATCAGCCCCAGCATTTT.

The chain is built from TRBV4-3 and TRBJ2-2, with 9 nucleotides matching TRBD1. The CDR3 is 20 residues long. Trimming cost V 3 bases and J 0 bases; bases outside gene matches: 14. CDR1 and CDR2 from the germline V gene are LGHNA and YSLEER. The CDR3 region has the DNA TGCGCCAGCAGCCAGGAATCGCTGGGACAGGGTTTCCCGAACACCGGGGAGCTGTTTTTT. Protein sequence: CASSQESLGQGFPNTGELFF.

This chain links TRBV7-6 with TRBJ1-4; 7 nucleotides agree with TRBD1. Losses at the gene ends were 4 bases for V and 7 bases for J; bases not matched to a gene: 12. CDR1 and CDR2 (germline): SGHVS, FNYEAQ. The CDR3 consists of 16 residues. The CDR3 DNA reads TGTGCCAGCAGCTCCCGGATCAGTACAGGGGTTGAAAAACTGTTTTTT. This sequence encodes CASSSRISTGVEKLFF.

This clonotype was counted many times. Written as DNA, the CDR3 is TGTGCCAGCAGCCAAGATCCCAGCTACACTGAAGCTTTCTTT. It encodes CASSQDPSYTEAFF. The rearrangement uses TRBV14 and TRBJ1-1; D is unclear. The CDR3 extends over 14 amino acids. Germline CDR1 SGHDN, CDR2 FVKESK. Between the trimmed V and J ends, which lost 0 bases and 3 bases, there was a span of 8 bases.

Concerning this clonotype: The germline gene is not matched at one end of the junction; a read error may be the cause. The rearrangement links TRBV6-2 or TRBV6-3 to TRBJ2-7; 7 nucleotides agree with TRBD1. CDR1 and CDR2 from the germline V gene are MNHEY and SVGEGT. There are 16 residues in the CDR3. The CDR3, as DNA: TGTGCCAGCAGAAAACCAGGGACAGCGAACTCCCACGAGCAGTACTTC. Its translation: CASRKPGTANSHEQYF.

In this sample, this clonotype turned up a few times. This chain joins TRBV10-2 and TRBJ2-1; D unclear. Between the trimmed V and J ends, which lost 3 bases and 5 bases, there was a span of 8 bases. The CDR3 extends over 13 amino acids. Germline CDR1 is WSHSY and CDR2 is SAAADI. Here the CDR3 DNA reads TGCGCCAGCAGTGACTCCCAGAACAATGAGCAGTTCTTC. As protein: CASSDSQNNEQFF.

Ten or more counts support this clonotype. The CDR3 bases are TGCAGCTTTGGGCGGACAGCCCACTCCTACGAGCAGTACTTC. This translates into CSFGRTAHSYEQYF. The rearrangement links TRBV29-1 to TRBJ2-7, with D maybe TRBD1 (6 bases). V was cut by 8 bases and J by 0 bases, with 17 bases left in between. Germline V gene lookup returns CDR1 SQVTM and CDR2 ANQGSEA. This CDR3 comprises 14 residues.

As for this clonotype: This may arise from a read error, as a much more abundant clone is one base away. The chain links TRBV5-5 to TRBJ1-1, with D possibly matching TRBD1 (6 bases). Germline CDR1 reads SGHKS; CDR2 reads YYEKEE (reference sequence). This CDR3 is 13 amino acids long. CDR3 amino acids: CACSFDFVGQAFF. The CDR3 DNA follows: TGTGCCTGCAGCTTTGACTTTGTTGGACAGGCTTTCTTT.